This T cell receptor (beta chain) was sequenced in a study of glioma-infiltrating T cells. Study conclusions and caveats: Tissue-blood divergence was below expectation in non-neoplastic patients, above in gliomas.

The iRepertoire nested amplicon-rescue multiplex PCR amplified TCR alpha and beta CDR3s from RNA. One-step reverse transcription and amplification started from roughly 100-400 ng of tissue mRNA or PBMC total RNA. TCRdb re-analysed the multiplex PCR reads in MiXCR, keeping a single row per CDR3 protein. Of some 160,000 distinct CDR3 sequences listed, 43% were seen once; the top ten hold around 5%. On this clonotype itself: Its antigen is unidentified.

Trimming cost V 4 bases and J 7 bases; bases outside gene matches: 11. CDR1 is LNHDA, CDR2 SQIVND, per germline (reference sequence). CDR3 length: 15 residues. This chain links TRBV19 with TRBJ2-7; 9 bases line up with TRBD1. The sequence was collected from a human donor with low-grade glioma or glioblastoma, undergoing nonglioma brain surgery, or in good health (not recorded which). Sequences were obtained from glioma tissue, nonneoplastic brain tissue, or PBMCs (not recorded which). The CDR3 here is CASSNQYRGPKEQYF. The CDR3 DNA sequence: TGTGCCAGTAGTAACCAATACAGGGGGCCCAAAGAGCAGTACTTC.